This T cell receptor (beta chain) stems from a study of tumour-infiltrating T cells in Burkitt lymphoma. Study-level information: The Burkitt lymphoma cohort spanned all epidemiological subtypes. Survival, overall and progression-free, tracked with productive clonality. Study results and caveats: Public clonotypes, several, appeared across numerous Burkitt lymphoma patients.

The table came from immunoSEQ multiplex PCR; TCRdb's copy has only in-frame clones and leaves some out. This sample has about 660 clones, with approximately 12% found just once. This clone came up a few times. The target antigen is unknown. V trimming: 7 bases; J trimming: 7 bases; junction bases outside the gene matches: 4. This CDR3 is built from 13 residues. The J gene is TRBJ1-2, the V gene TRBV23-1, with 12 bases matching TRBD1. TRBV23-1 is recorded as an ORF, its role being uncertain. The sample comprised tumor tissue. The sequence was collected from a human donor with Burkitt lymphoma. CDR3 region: CASNGTGGFGYTF. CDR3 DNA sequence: TGCGCCAGCAATGGGACAGGGGGCTTTGGCTACACCTTC.